The 16 T cell receptor beta chains given below trace back to one sample, sequenced in a study of blood T cell repertoires in COVID-19. Measured with immunoSEQ multiplex PCR; TCRdb has only the in-frame clones, and not every one. Among approximately 500,000 clones listed, 85% to 90% were seen once. Material: PBMCs or T cells enriched from blood (not recorded which). These receptors all come from a woman between 40 and 55 years old who had recovered from COVID-19.

The chain employs TRBV5-5 and TRBJ2-1, with 7 bases identical to TRBD2. The germline V gene has CDR1 SGHKS and CDR2 YYEKEE (reference sequence). Unmatched junction bases numbered 4, after V lost 4 bases and J lost 0 bases. The length of the CDR3 is 15 residues. The CDR3, as DNA: TGTGCCAGCAGCCCGGGGGGTTTCTCCTACAATGAGCAGTTCTTC. This codes for CASSPGGFSYNEQFF.

The V gene is TRBV4-3, the J gene TRBJ2-6; tentatively, D is TRBD2 (5 bases). The V gene's germline CDR1 is LGHNA and CDR2 YSLEER. V lost 4 bases and J lost 2, with 12 bases in between. The CDR3 consists of 16 residues. The CDR3: CASSPRETTGANVLTF. DNA of the CDR3: TGCGCCAGCAGCCCTAGGGAGACTACTGGGGCCAACGTCCTGACTTTC.

V usage is TRBV20-1 and J usage is TRBJ2-2; possible D gene TRBD1, 6 bases. Between the trimmed V and J ends, which lost 3 bases and 3 bases, there was a span of 11 bases. The CDR3 runs to 14 residues. The germline gives CDR1 DFQATT, CDR2 SNEGSKA (reference sequence). CDR3 DNA: TGCAGTGCTAGTTGGGGGCCCGACACCGGGGAGCTGTTTTTT. This encodes CSASWGPDTGELFF.

This clone was counted a few times. The chain carries TRBV5-4 and TRBJ1-4; 8 bases map to TRBD1. Germline values: CDR1 SGHNT, CDR2 YYREEE (reference sequence). Losses at the gene ends were 3 bases for V and 4 bases for J; bases not matched to a gene: 5. The CDR3 spans 15 residues. The CDR3 DNA is TGTGCCAGCAGCTCGGGACAGGTTGTTAATGAAAAACTGTTTTTT. Its protein is CASSSGQVVNEKLFF.

The chain carries TRBV24-1 and TRBJ1-4, with 8 bases aligning to TRBD1. Per germline, CDR1 KGHDR and CDR2 SFDVKD. Trimming at V came to 7 bases and at J to 8 bases, leaving 5 bases not matched to a gene. The CDR3 length is 13 residues. The CDR3 DNA follows: TGTGCCACCAGCAGGGGGCCCGGGGAAAAACTGTTTTTT. Protein product: CATSRGPGEKLFF.

V gene TRBV5-1 combines with J gene TRBJ2-1; 10 bases agree with TRBD2. The junction had 4 bases not matched to a gene; V was cut back by 0 bases and J by 7 bases. Per the germline V gene, CDR1 is SGHRS and CDR2 is YFSETQ. This CDR3 has 15 residues. CDR3 residues: CASSLAPSGRNEQFF. The CDR3 DNA reads as TGCGCCAGCAGCTTGGCCCCTAGCGGGAGAAATGAGCAGTTCTTC.

The sample holds one count of this clone. The chain combines TRBV11-3 with TRBJ2-7; 7 positions agree with TRBD2. The germline V gene encodes CDR1 SGHNT and CDR2 YENEEA. The ends lost 1 base at V and 2 bases at J; junction bases unmatched: 5. The CDR3 covers 15 residues. CDR3 DNA sequence: TGTGCCAGCAGCTTAGGGGGGACTAATGCCTACGAGCAGTACTTC. Protein: CASSLGGTNAYEQYF.

V is TRBV20-1 and J is TRBJ2-7, with 8 nucleotides matching TRBD1. Germline V lookup: CDR1 DFQATT, CDR2 SNEGSKA (reference sequence). This CDR3 comprises 12 residues. V shed 3 bases and J 9 bases; nucleotides not matched to a gene: 7. The CDR3 sequence is CSASSGQGGQYF. The CDR3 bases are TGCAGTGCTAGTTCAGGACAGGGCGGGCAGTACTTC.

V is TRBV9 and J is TRBJ1-1, with a weak D call TRBD1 (6 bases). V lost 4 bases, J lost 6 bases, and 13 bases lay in between. The CDR3 is made up of 13 amino acids. The germline V gene has CDR1 SGDLS and CDR2 YYNGEE. The CDR3 DNA is TGTGCCAGCAGCTTTACAGGGATCTCTGAAGCTTTCTTT. Its translation: CASSFTGISEAFF.

This chain joins TRBV18 and TRBJ1-1, with 11 nucleotides matching TRBD1. The CDR3 consists of 13 residues. After removal of 5 bases from V and 8 bases from J, the junction contained 4 bases not matched to a gene. Germline CDR1 and CDR2: KGHSH and LQKENI. This CDR3 is CASSSRDRGEAFF. CDR3 sequence (DNA): TGTGCCAGCTCATCGAGGGACAGGGGGGAAGCTTTCTTT.

The rearrangement joins TRBV7-2 to TRBJ2-7, with a possible D match to TRBD2 (5 bases). The germline CDR1 and CDR2 sequences are SGHTA and FQGNSA. V lost 3 bases and J lost 2, with 11 bases in between. The CDR3 has 14 residues. CDR3 amino acids: CASSLRAEPYEQYF. The CDR3 DNA sequence: TGTGCCAGCAGCTTGAGGGCGGAGCCCTACGAGCAGTACTTC.

This rearrangement joins TRBV29-1 to TRBJ1-3; D possibly corresponds to TRBD1 (5 bases). Looked up from germline, CDR1 is SQVTM and CDR2 is ANQGSEA. This CDR3 is 15 amino acids long. The V end was cut by 3 bases, the J end by 4 bases, with 16 bases between. The CDR3 bases are TGCAGCGTTGATCAAGGGCCAGGGCGAGGAAACACCATATATTTT. This sequence encodes CSVDQGPGRGNTIYF.

This chain joins TRBV14 and TRBJ2-5; 11 bases fit TRBD2. CDR1 and CDR2 from the germline V gene are SGHDN and FVKESK. With 0 bases clipped from V and 1 base from J, the junction kept 10 bases outside the gene matches. The CDR3 consists of 19 residues. The DNA of the CDR3 is TGTGCCAGCAGCCAAGATGCCAGGCTAGCGGGAGGCAGCCAAGAGACCCAGTACTTC. The encoded protein is CASSQDARLAGGSQETQYF. The whole variable domain, remainder taken from reference TRBV14 and TRBJ2-5, is EAGVTQFPSHSVIEKGQTVTLRCDPISGHDNLYWYRRVMGKEIKFLLHFVKESKQDESGMPNNRFLAERTGGTYSTLKVQPAELEDSGVYFCASSQDARLAGGSQETQYFGPGTRLLVL.

This clone was seen just once. The chain recombines TRBV5-1 with TRBJ1-1, with a possible D match to TRBD1 (5 bases). CDR1 and CDR2 (germline): SGHRS, YFSETQ. V dropped 0 bases and J dropped 5 bases, with 14 bases sitting between them. The CDR3 sequence is 15 residues long. CDR3 protein: CASSLASGRLTEAFF. The CDR3 region has the DNA TGCGCCAGCAGCTTGGCGTCAGGGAGGTTGACTGAAGCTTTCTTT.

The chain is built from TRBV6-1 and TRBJ1-5, with D possibly matching TRBD1 (5 bases). Germline-derived CDR1 and CDR2 are MNHNS and SASEGT. The CDR3 sequence is 14 residues long. Trimming took off 2 bases at V and 6 bases at J, with 11 bases between the two ends. The CDR3: CASSETGMSQPQHF. CDR3 DNA sequence: TGTGCCAGCAGTGAAACAGGTATGAGTCAGCCCCAGCATTTT.

CDR3 coding DNA: TGCGCCAGCAGCCAAGGGTACGGCCGGACTAGCGGGGGTGAGACCCAGTACTTC. This gives the protein CASSQGYGRTSGGETQYF. The rearrangement links TRBV4-3 to TRBJ2-5, with TRBD2 matching 13 bases. CDR1 is LGHNA and CDR2 is YSLEER in the germline V gene. This CDR3 region has 18 residues. V trimming: 1 base; J trimming: 5 bases; junction bases outside the gene matches: 10.